These 8 T cell receptor beta chains were all obtained from the same sample, sequenced in a study of identical twins. TCRdb reprocessed the 5' RACE reads via MiXCR and lists one record per CDR3 protein. The data contain over 200,000 distinct CDR3 sequences, 5.5% to 7.5% of them singletons. Separately, the same data were catalogued under a study of T cells expressing NK-cell markers.

The source material was CD8+ T cells sorted from blood. All receptors derive from a woman between 18 and 29 years old in good health.

This clonotype was picked up a small number of times. The chain links TRBV20-1 to TRBJ2-7, with TRBD1 matching over 8 bases. The CDR3 loop spans 11 amino acids. Germline V gives CDR1 DFQATT, CDR2 SNEGSKA (reference sequence). J lost 6 bases, V lost 6 bases, and 4 bases had no gene match. This CDR3 is CSAHTGGEQYF. For the CDR3, the DNA is TGCAGTGCGCACACAGGGGGCGAGCAGTACTTC.

The sample holds a few counts of this clonotype. The rearrangement links TRBV20-1 to TRBJ2-5, with D tentatively TRBD1 or TRBD2 (6 bases each). The CDR3 sequence is 17 residues long. Per the germline V gene, CDR1 is DFQATT and CDR2 is SNEGSKA (reference sequence). V lost 6 bases and J lost 7, with 30 bases in between. CDR3 sequence: CSAQVDVGGFLYGTQYF. CDR3 DNA: TGCAGTGCGCAGGTTGATGTGGGGGGCTTTCTTTACGGGACCCAGTACTTC.

This clonotype was counted ten times or more. The chain uses TRBV2 and TRBJ2-1; perhaps TRBD2 as D (5 bases). Germline values: CDR1 SNHLY, CDR2 FYNNEI. The CDR3 consists of 12 residues. Trimming took 6 bases from V and 4 from J, leaving 7 bases between them. The CDR3 DNA sequence: TGTGCCAGCAGGGGGAGTTACAATGAGCAGTTCTTC. Encoded protein: CASRGSYNEQFF.

The rearrangement joins TRBV6-1 to TRBJ1-5; possibly TRBD1 for D (5 bases). V was trimmed by 7 bases and J by 0 bases, leaving 13 bases between them. CDR3 length: 15 amino acids. Germline values: CDR1 MNHNS, CDR2 SASEGT. CDR3 sequence: CASKIERGSNQPQHF. The CDR3 DNA reads as TGTGCCAGCAAGATAGAGAGGGGTAGCAATCAGCCCCAGCATTTT.

This clonotype has at least ten counts. The chain employs TRBV12-3 or TRBV12-4 and TRBJ1-2, with 9 bases that match TRBD1. V lost 5 bases and J lost 7; bases outside the gene matches: 8. The CDR3 runs 14 residues. As DNA, the CDR3 is TGTGCCAGCAGTCCTTGGGACAGGGCGTTTGGCTACACCTTC. Amino acid sequence: CASSPWDRAFGYTF.

This clonotype was observed a few times. This chain uses TRBV27 with TRBJ2-2; no clear D gene. Germline values: CDR1 MNHEY, CDR2 SMNVEV (reference sequence). The CDR3 extends over 14 amino acids. The V end lost 10 bases, the J end lost 4 bases, and 16 bases lay between the germline ends. DNA of the CDR3: TGTGCCACCACTGGGCTTAGAGGCACCGGGGAGCTGTTTTTT. Amino acids: CATTGLRGTGELFF.

In its sample, this clonotype was seen a few times. This chain connects TRBV6-5 to TRBJ2-1; D tentatively fits TRBD1 or TRBD2 (5 bases each). The CDR3 loop spans 15 amino acids. Germline assignment: CDR1 MNHEY and CDR2 SVGAGI. Trimming stripped 4 bases from V and 5 bases from J, with 15 bases between. CDR3 region: CASSLRDGSNNEQFF. The CDR3 DNA reads as TGTGCCAGCAGTTTGAGGGACGGTAGTAACAATGAGCAGTTCTTC.

The sample holds many counts of this clonotype. The V call is TRBV6-5, the J call TRBJ1-6; D is unresolved. CDR3 length: 14 amino acids. The germline V gene has CDR1 MNHEY and CDR2 SVGAGI. Deletions cut 4 bases from V and 2 bases from J, with 6 bases between. CDR3 region: CASSSGTYNSPLHF. The CDR3 DNA is TGTGCCAGCAGTTCAGGAACCTATAATTCACCCCTCCACTTT.